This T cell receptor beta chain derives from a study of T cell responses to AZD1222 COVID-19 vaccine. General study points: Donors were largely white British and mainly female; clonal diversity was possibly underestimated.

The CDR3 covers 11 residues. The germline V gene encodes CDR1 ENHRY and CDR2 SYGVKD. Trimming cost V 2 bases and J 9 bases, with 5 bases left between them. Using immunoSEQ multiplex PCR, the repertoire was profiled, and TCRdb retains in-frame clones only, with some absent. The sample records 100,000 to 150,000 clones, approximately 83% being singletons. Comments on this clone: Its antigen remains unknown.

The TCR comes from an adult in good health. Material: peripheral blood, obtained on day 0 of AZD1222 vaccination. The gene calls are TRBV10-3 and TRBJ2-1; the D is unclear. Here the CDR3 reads CAISEGPEQFF. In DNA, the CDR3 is TGTGCCATCAGTGAGGGCCCTGAGCAGTTCTTC.